The 25 T cell receptor beta chains below all came from one sample that was sequenced in a study of early T cells in non-severe SARS-CoV-2 infection. A single record per CDR3 protein comes from TCRdb applying MiXCR to the 5' RACE reads. The sample lists around 37,000 distinct CDR3 sequences; about 9.9% were seen once. The source material was whole blood. Every receptor here comes from an adult who was a healthcare worker with PCR-confirmed SARS-CoV-2 infection or an uninfected control (not recorded which).

In this sample, this clonotype turned up many times. J is TRBJ2-5 and V is TRBV12-3 or TRBV12-4; TRBD2 matches 8 bases. V gave up 4 bases and J gave up 3 bases; unmatched junction bases: 4. This CDR3 contains 14 residues. The DNA of the CDR3 is TGTGCCAGCAGTTCTCGGCGGGAGGAAGAGACCCAGTACTTC. Translating gives CASSSRREEETQYF.

This clonotype qualifies as medium-sized. DNA of the CDR3: TGCGCCAGCAGCCAAGCGCGAGGGAGAGATTGGAACACTGAAGCTTTCTTT. Encoded protein: CASSQARGRDWNTEAFF. This chain uses TRBV4-3 with TRBJ1-1; D is undetermined. Trimming cost V 1 base and J 1 base, with 16 bases left between them. Germline loops: CDR1 LGHNA, CDR2 YSLEER. The CDR3 has 17 amino acids.

This sequence joins TRBV5-4 and TRBJ2-1, with 7 bases that match TRBD1. V trimming: 3 bases; J trimming: 0 bases; junction bases outside the gene matches: 3. Germline assignment: CDR1 SGHNT and CDR2 YYREEE (reference sequence). The CDR3 loop spans 15 amino acids. CDR3 in amino acids: CASSSTGSSYNEQFF. The CDR3 bases are TGTGCCAGCAGCTCGACAGGGAGCTCCTACAATGAGCAGTTCTTC.

Ten or more counts support this clonotype. The chain carries TRBV5-5 and TRBJ2-2; D unclear. Germline values: CDR1 SGHKS, CDR2 YYEKEE (reference sequence). This CDR3 comprises 16 residues. V lost 0 bases to trimming and J lost 3 bases, with 12 bases between them. CDR3 DNA sequence: TGTGCCAGCAGCTTGGGACCAACTCCTTACACCGGGGAGCTGTTTTTT. Translating it yields CASSLGPTPYTGELFF.

There are many counts of this clonotype. CDR3 sequence (DNA): TGCAGCGTGCATCCCGGAGGTCCTGGGGAGACCCAGTACTTC. Translation: CSVHPGGPGETQYF. The V and J genes are TRBV29-1 and TRBJ2-5, with D possibly matching TRBD2 (5 bases). V gave up 6 bases and J gave up 5 bases, with 19 bases separating them. The CDR3 consists of 14 residues. Germline CDR1 is SQVTM and CDR2 is ANQGSEA.

Ten or more counts support this clonotype. The chain has TRBV9 and TRBJ1-5; maybe TRBD1 (5 bases). Germline CDR1 and CDR2: SGDLS and YYNGEE. V shed 7 bases and J shed 1 base, with 12 bases lying between them. This CDR3 is built from 14 residues. CDR3 protein: CASARGASNQPQHF. Written as DNA, the CDR3 is TGTGCCAGCGCGCGGGGCGCGAGCAATCAGCCCCAGCATTTT.

Many counts were recorded for this clonotype. This rearrangement joins TRBV5-1 to TRBJ2-6; no firm D call. This CDR3 has 16 amino acids. The V and J ends lost 0 bases and 0 bases respectively, with 7 bases between them. Germline-derived CDR1 and CDR2 are SGHRS and YFSETQ. The DNA of the CDR3 is TGCGCCAGCAGCTTGGCCAAGAGCTCTGGGGCCAACGTCCTGACTTTC. The encoded protein is CASSLAKSSGANVLTF.

There are many counts of this clonotype. This chain joins TRBV20-1 and TRBJ2-1; D possibly corresponds to TRBD1 (6 bases). The V gene lost 5 bases and the J gene lost 2 bases, with 13 bases spanning the gap. This CDR3 has 14 residues. Germline-derived CDR1 and CDR2 are DFQATT and SNEGSKA (reference sequence). The CDR3 region is CSAGSGAPYNEQFF. CDR3 bases: TGCAGTGCTGGATCAGGGGCGCCCTACAATGAGCAGTTCTTC.

This clonotype has a handful of counts. The V call is TRBV6-6, the J call TRBJ1-2, with TRBD1 matching 8 bases. Germline loops: CDR1 MNHNY, CDR2 SVGAGI (reference sequence). With V trimmed by 6 bases and J by 4 bases, 7 bases remained unmatched. The CDR3 runs to 14 residues. The CDR3 spells CASSSSTGGYGYTF. DNA for the CDR3: TGTGCCAGCAGCTCCTCCACAGGGGGCTATGGCTACACCTTC.

This clonotype was picked up many times. The CDR3 nucleotides are TGTGCCAGCAGCTCCGGACCAAATGCCCGTGGCAATCAGCCCCAGCATTTT. Translating it yields CASSSGPNARGNQPQHF. The chain uses TRBV5-5 and TRBJ1-5; no reliable D call. The V gene lost 3 bases and the J gene lost 2 bases, with 18 bases spanning the gap. The germline V gene has CDR1 SGHKS and CDR2 YYEKEE (reference sequence). There are 17 residues in the CDR3. Full variable domain (rest looked up from reference TRBV5-5 and TRBJ1-5): DAGVTQSPTHLIKTRGQQVTLRCSPISGHKSVSWYQQVLGQGPQFIFQYYEKEERGRGNFPDRFSARQFPNYSSELNVNALLLGDSALYLCASSSGPNARGNQPQHFGDGTRLSIL.

There are many counts of this clonotype. The rearrangement uses TRBV7-7 and TRBJ2-3; the D gene is possibly TRBD2 (5 bases). Trimming stripped 0 bases from V and 3 bases from J, with 10 bases between. CDR1 and CDR2 (germline): SSHAT, FNYEAQ (reference sequence). This CDR3 spans 15 amino acids. CDR3 loop: CASSLASGTTDTQYF. CDR3 bases: TGTGCCAGCAGCTTAGCCAGCGGTACTACAGATACGCAGTATTTT.

This clonotype was picked up many times. The chain carries TRBV24-1 and TRBJ2-4; a weak D match, TRBD2 (6 bases). Germline-derived CDR1 and CDR2 are KGHDR and SFDVKD. Trimming shortened V by 0 bases and J by 8 bases, and 16 bases separated the two germline ends. This CDR3 contains 16 residues. The CDR3: CATSDLGGAPWDIQYF. CDR3 DNA sequence: TGTGCCACCAGTGATTTGGGAGGGGCACCCTGGGACATTCAGTACTTC.

The V gene is TRBV9, the J gene TRBJ2-7; TRBD2 matches 7 bases. Germline assignment: CDR1 SGDLS and CDR2 YYNGEE. The V gene end was trimmed by 3 bases and the J gene end by 0 bases; junction bases not matched to a gene: 3. The CDR3 contains 14 residues. The CDR3 spells CASSDWGGSYEQYF. The CDR3 DNA is TGTGCCAGCAGCGATTGGGGGGGCTCCTACGAGCAGTACTTC.

This clonotype was detected only a few times. The chain combines TRBV24-1 with TRBJ2-1; D might be TRBD1 (5 bases). Germline V gives CDR1 KGHDR, CDR2 SFDVKD. The CDR3 covers 13 residues. V was trimmed by 5 bases and J by 6 bases, leaving 10 bases between them. The CDR3 bases are TGTGCCACCAGTGCCCCAGGGTTCAATGAGCAGTTCTTC. This sequence encodes CATSAPGFNEQFF.

The rearrangement joins TRBV10-3 to TRBJ2-7; TRBD2 might be the D (6 bases). V gave up 10 bases and J gave up 0 bases, with 16 bases separating them. CDR3 length equals 14 residues. CDR1 and CDR2 from the germline V gene are ENHRY and SYGVKD. CDR3 sequence reads: CANSETGDSYEQYF. CDR3 DNA: TGTGCCAACTCTGAGACGGGGGACTCCTACGAGCAGTACTTC.

This clonotype was seen repeatedly, ten times or more. The V gene is TRBV18, the J gene TRBJ2-2, with TRBD1 identical over 8 bases. CDR3 length equals 16 residues. Germline V CDR1 and CDR2: KGHSH, LQKENI. Trimming took 3 bases from V and 2 from J; bases not matched to a gene: 5. This chain's CDR3 is CASSPAGGANTGELFF. CDR3 coding DNA: TGTGCCAGCTCACCTGCAGGGGGCGCAAACACCGGGGAGCTGTTTTTT.

This clonotype was found many times. The V and J genes are TRBV20-1 and TRBJ2-1; 12 positions agree with TRBD2. Looked up from germline, CDR1 is DFQATT and CDR2 is SNEGSKA (reference sequence). This CDR3 spans 16 amino acids. Trimming took 6 bases from V and 1 from J; bases not matched to a gene: 7. The CDR3 reads CSAQRLAGASYNEQFF. In DNA form, the CDR3 reads TGCAGTGCCCAACGACTAGCGGGGGCGTCCTACAATGAGCAGTTCTTC.

This clonotype was counted at least ten times. V and J are TRBV5-1 and TRBJ1-1, with 7 bases fitting TRBD1. After removal of 3 bases from V and 5 bases from J, the junction contained 7 bases not matched to a gene. This CDR3 region has 14 residues. The germline V gene has CDR1 SGHRS and CDR2 YFSETQ. CDR3 sequence reads: CASSSGTARTEAFF. The CDR3 coding sequence is TGCGCCAGCAGCTCTGGGACAGCCAGAACTGAAGCTTTCTTT.

In its sample, this clonotype is medium-sized (0.01 to 0.1%). The rearrangement uses TRBV18 and TRBJ1-5; D remains unclear. The germline V gene encodes CDR1 KGHSH and CDR2 LQKENI. The ends were cut back, 5 bases at V and 0 bases at J, with 8 bases in the middle. The CDR3 extends over 14 amino acids. CDR3 in DNA: TGTGCCAGCTCAACGTTCGATAGCAATCAGCCCCAGCATTTT. This translates into CASSTFDSNQPQHF.

In this sample, this clonotype turned up many times. The gene calls are TRBV3-1 and TRBJ2-1, with D uncertain. Germline CDR1 is LGHDT and CDR2 is YNNKEL (reference sequence). The CDR3 runs to 14 residues. Trimming removed 2 bases from V and 7 bases from J, with 12 bases in between. The CDR3 region has the DNA TGTGCCAGCAGCCAAAATCACCTGCATAATGAGCAGTTCTTC. Amino acid sequence: CASSQNHLHNEQFF.

Many counts were recorded for this clonotype. This chain joins TRBV5-1 and TRBJ2-5; D perhaps matches TRBD1 (6 bases). The CDR3 is 15 residues long. CDR1 and CDR2 from the germline V gene are SGHRS and YFSETQ. Trimming took 4 bases from V and 5 from J, leaving 18 bases between them. Here the CDR3 reads CASSLGAGRQETQYF. CDR3 DNA sequence: TGCGCCAGCAGCCTGGGGGCGGGCCGCCAGGAGACCCAGTACTTC.

This clonotype was picked up many times. The chain recombines TRBV29-1 with TRBJ1-1; weak D call: TRBD1 (6 bases). CDR3 size: 11 residues. Trimming stripped 6 bases from V and 1 base from J, with 6 bases between. CDR1 SQVTM and CDR2 ANQGSEA come from the germline V gene. The CDR3 bases are TGCAGCGTGGGACAGAACACTGAAGCTTTCTTT. It specifies CSVGQNTEAFF.

This chain connects TRBV25-1 to TRBJ2-3; D is ambiguous. The CDR3 consists of 16 residues. V was pared by 4 bases and J by 0 bases, with 14 bases between. CDR1 and CDR2 (germline): MGHDK, SYGVNS. The DNA for the CDR3 is TGTGCCAGCAGTGTTCCAATCGGCTCGAGCACAGATACGCAGTATTTT. This sequence encodes CASSVPIGSSTDTQYF.

V usage is TRBV29-1 and J usage is TRBJ1-5; TRBD1 might be the D (5 bases). Germline V gene lookup returns CDR1 SQVTM and CDR2 ANQGSEA. V was cut by 6 bases and J by 6 bases, with 12 bases left in between. CDR3 size: 12 residues. The CDR3 loop is CSVRQTGQPQHF. CDR3 nucleotides: TGCAGCGTGCGACAGACTGGTCAGCCCCAGCATTTT.

This clonotype came up a few times. The rearrangement uses TRBV10-3 and TRBJ2-2, with TRBD1 as a possible D gene (5 bases). Per the germline V gene, CDR1 is ENHRY and CDR2 is SYGVKD. V lost 6 bases and J lost 4, with 18 bases in between. CDR3 size: 16 residues. CDR3 sequence reads: CAISKSEPRATGELFF. In DNA form, the CDR3 reads TGTGCCATCAGCAAATCAGAACCCAGGGCCACCGGGGAGCTGTTTTTT.